The TCR beta chain under discussion was sequenced for a study of blood T cell repertoires in COVID-19. Turning to the study itself: There were acute and convalescent COVID-19 samples, and they came from the United States, Italy and Spain. In each case, the material was cDNA or gDNA derived from T cells, B-cell-depleted T cells, or PBMCs.

This CDR3 has 14 amino acids. CDR1 and CDR2 from the germline V gene are SGHRS and YFSETQ. V lost 1 base and J lost 2, with 9 bases in between. Per the original methods: From reference gene primer amplification, estimates of nucleated cell counts were derived. The assay was immunoSEQ multiplex PCR, and TCRdb's table has in-frame clones only and misses some. Clone size and V and J calls were adopted from that table, with D and trimming inferred from the DNA. The top ten hold 1.5% to 2% of the sample, which has some 150,000 clones, about nine tenths seen once. Sequenced sample: peripheral blood. The clonotype comes from a human donor in a cohort sampled during active COVID-19. The genes are TRBV5-1 and TRBJ2-5, with a possible D match to TRBD2 (6 bases). The CDR3 region is CASSLWGEQETQYF. The CDR3 nucleotides are TGCGCCAGCAGCTTGTGGGGGGAGCAAGAGACCCAGTACTTC.